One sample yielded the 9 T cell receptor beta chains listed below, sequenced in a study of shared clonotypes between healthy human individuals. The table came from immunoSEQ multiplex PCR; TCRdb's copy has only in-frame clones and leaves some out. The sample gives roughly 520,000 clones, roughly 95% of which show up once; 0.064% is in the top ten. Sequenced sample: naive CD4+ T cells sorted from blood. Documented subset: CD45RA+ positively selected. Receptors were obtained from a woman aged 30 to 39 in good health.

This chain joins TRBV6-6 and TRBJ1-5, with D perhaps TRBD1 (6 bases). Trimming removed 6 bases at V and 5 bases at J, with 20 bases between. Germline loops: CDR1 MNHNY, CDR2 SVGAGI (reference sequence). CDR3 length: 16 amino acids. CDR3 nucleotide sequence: TGTGCCAGCAGCACCGGGACACCCCAAGGATATCAGCCCCAGCATTTT. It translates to CASSTGTPQGYQPQHF.

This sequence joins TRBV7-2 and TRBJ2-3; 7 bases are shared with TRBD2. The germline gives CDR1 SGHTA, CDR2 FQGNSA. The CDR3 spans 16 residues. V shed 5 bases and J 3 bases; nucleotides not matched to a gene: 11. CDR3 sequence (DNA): TGTGCCAGCAGCCTCAGAGGCGGGAGCGGGACAGATACGCAGTATTTT. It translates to CASSLRGGSGTDTQYF.

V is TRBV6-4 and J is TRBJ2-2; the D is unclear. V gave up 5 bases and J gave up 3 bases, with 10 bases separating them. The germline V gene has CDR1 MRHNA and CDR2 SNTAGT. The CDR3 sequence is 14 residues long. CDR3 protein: CASSLTLYTGELFF. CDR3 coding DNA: TGTGCCAGCAGTTTGACACTATACACCGGGGAGCTGTTTTTT.

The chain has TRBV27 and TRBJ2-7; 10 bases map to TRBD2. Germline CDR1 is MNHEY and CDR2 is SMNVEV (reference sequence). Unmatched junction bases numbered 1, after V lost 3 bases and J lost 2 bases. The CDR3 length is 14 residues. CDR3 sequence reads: CASSFLAGAYEQYF. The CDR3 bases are TGTGCCAGCAGTTTCCTAGCGGGAGCCTACGAGCAGTACTTC.

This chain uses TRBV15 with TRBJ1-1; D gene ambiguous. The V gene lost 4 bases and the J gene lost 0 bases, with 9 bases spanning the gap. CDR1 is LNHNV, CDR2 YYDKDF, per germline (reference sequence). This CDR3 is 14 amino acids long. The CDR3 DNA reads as TGTGCCACCAGCATGCAGACGGTGAACACTGAAGCTTTCTTT. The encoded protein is CATSMQTVNTEAFF.

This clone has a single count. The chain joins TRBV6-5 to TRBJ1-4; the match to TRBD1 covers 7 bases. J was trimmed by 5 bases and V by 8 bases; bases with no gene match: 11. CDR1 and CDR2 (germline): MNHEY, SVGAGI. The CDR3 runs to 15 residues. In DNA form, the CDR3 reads TGTGCCAGCGGAAAGAGGGGACAGCTAAATGAAAAACTGTTTTTT. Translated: CASGKRGQLNEKLFF.

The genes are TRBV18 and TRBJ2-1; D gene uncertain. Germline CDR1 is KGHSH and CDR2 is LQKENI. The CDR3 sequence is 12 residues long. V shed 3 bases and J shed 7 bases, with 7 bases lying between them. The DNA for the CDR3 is TGTGCCAGCTCACCGTATGGGAATGAGCAGTTCTTC. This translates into CASSPYGNEQFF.

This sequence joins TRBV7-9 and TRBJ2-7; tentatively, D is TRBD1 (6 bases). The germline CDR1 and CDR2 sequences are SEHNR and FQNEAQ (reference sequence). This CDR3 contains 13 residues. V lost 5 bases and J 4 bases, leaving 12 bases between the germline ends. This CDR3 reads CASSPGQSYEQYF. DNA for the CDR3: TGTGCCAGCAGCCCCGGACAGAGTTACGAGCAGTACTTC. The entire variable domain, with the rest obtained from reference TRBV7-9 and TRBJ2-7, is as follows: DTGVSQNPRHKITKRGQNVTFRCDPISEHNRLYWYRQTLGQGPEFLTYFQNEAQLEKSRLLSDRFSAERPKGSFSTLEIQRTEQGDSAMYLCASSPGQSYEQYFGPGTRLTVT.

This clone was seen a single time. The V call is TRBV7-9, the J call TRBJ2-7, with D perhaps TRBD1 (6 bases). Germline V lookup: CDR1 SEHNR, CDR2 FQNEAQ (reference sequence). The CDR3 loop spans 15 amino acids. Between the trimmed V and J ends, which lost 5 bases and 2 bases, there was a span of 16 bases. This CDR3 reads CASSPNRQAPYEQYF. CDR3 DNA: TGTGCCAGCAGCCCTAACAGACAGGCCCCCTACGAGCAGTACTTC. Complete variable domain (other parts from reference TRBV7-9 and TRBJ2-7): DTGVSQNPRHKITKRGQNVTFRCDPISEHNRLYWYRQTLGQGPEFLTYFQNEAQLEKSRLLSDRFSAERPKGSFSTLEIQRTEQGDSAMYLCASSPNRQAPYEQYFGPGTRLTVT.